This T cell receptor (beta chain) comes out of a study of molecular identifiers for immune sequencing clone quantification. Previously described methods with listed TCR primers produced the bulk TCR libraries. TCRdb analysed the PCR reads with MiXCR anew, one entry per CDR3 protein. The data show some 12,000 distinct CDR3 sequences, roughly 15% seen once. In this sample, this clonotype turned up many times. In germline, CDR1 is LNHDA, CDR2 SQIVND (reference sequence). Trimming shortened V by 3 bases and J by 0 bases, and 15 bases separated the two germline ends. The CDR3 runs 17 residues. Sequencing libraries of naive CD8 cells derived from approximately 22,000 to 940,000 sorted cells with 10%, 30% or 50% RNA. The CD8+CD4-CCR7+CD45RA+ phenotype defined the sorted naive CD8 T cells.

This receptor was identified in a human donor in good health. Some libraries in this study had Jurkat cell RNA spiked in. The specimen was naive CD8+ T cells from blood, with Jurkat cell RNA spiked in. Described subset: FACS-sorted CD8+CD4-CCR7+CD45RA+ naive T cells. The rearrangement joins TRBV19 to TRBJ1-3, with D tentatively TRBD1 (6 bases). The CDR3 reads CASSMMGQTYSGNTIYF. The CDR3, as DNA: TGTGCCAGTAGTATGATGGGACAAACCTACTCTGGAAACACCATATATTTT.